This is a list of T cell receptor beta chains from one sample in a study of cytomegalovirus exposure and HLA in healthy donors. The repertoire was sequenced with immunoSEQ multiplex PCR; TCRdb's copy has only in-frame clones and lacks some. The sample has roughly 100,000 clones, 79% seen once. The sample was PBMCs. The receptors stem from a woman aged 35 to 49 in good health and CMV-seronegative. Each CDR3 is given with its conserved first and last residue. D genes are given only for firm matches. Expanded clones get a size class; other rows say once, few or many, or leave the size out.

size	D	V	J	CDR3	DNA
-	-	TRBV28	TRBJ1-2	CASSFIPNGDYGYTF	TGTGCCAGCAGTTTCATACCCAACGGGGACTATGGCTACACCTTC
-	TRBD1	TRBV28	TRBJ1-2	CASREGDRDIYGYTF	TGTGCCAGCAGGGAGGGGGACAGGGATATCTATGGCTACACCTTC
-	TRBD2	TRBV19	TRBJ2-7	CASSSRTSGARGEQYF	TGTGCCAGTAGTTCACGGACTAGCGGGGCCCGGGGGGAGCAGTACTTC
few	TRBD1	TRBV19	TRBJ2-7	CATTPGRGTGRYEQYF	TGTGCCACCACCCCTGGACGGGGGACAGGGCGCTACGAGCAGTACTTC
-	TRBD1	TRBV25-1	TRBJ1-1	CASNRDRGSEAFF	TGTGCCAGCAACAGGGACAGGGGCTCTGAAGCTTTCTTT
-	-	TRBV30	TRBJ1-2	CAWARVDYGYTF	TGTGCCTGGGCCCGTGTAGACTATGGCTACACCTTC
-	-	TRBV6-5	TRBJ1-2	CASSKLTENYGYTF	TGTGCCAGCAGTAAACTGACAGAGAACTATGGCTACACCTTC
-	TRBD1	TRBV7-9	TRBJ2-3	CASSSFTGGFTDTQYF	TGTGCCAGCAGCTCGTTCACAGGGGGCTTCACAGATACGCAGTATTTT
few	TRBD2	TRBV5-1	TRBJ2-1	CASSLGGGGSYNEQFF	TGCGCCAGCAGCTTGGGGGGGGGTGGCTCCTACAATGAGCAGTTCTTC
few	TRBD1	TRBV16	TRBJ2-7	CASSPDRGYEQYF	TGTGCCAGCAGCCCGGACAGGGGCTACGAGCAGTACTTC